This TCR beta chain was recovered during a study of blood T cell repertoires in COVID-19. Background on the study: Samples of COVID-19 (acute and convalescent) were obtained from the United States, Italy and Spain.

The repertoire was sequenced with immunoSEQ multiplex PCR; TCRdb's copy has only in-frame clones and lacks some. Among tens of thousands of clones listed, around 83% were seen once. Germline CDR1 and CDR2: SGHTA and FQGNSA. The CDR3 is 15 amino acids. J lost 2 bases, V lost 5 bases, and 4 bases had no gene match. The chain joins TRBV7-2 to TRBJ1-5; TRBD1 agrees at 9 bases. The TCR was taken from an elderly man with active or convalescent COVID-19. Sequenced: peripheral blood. CDR3 amino acids: CASSPDRGGNQPQHF. CDR3 in DNA: TGTGCCAGCAGCCCGGACAGGGGTGGCAATCAGCCCCAGCATTTT.